The sequence of this T cell receptor beta chain was determined in a study of cytomegalovirus exposure and HLA in healthy donors. Across the study: A subsequent analysis reported that the 120 or so validation repertoires were produced on the same platform that had also been used for the roughly 670 first-cohort repertoires. General study results and limits: Cytomegalovirus association was assigned to about 150 TCR beta chains.

Turning to this clone: Antigen unknown.

Trimming stripped 2 bases from V and 0 bases from J, with 14 bases between. The CDR3 length is 17 residues. The germline V gene has CDR1 MNHNS and CDR2 SASEGT. Only in-frame clones appear in the TCRdb table, and some are missing; sequencing was by immunoSEQ multiplex PCR. The table shows under 400,000 clones, with 88% occurring only once. The validation cohort, a group of 120 subjects, included the donors and was separate from the approximately 700-subject first cohort. Material for sequencing was PBMCs. The V and J genes are TRBV6-1 and TRBJ1-5; D unresolved. The receptor was isolated from a young man in good health and CMV-seronegative. The CDR3 loop is CASSESRRPYSNQPQHF. CDR3 DNA sequence: TGTGCCAGCAGTGAATCCAGGCGACCTTATAGCAATCAGCCCCAGCATTTT.